Presented here are 26 T cell receptor beta chains from one specimen sequenced in a study of T cell repertoires in cytomegalovirus infection. A single record per CDR3 protein comes from TCRdb applying MiXCR to the reads. The table includes around 800,000 distinct CDR3 sequences, 30% to 35% detected once. Their antigen targets remain unknown. This specimen consisted of cultured CD8+ T cells from PBMCs, obtained from culture after CMV antigen stimulation. Receptors originate from a human donor in good health (CMV status not recorded). Some clones in this sample may be carry-over from other donors' samples.

Only a few counts were recorded for this clonotype. V usage is TRBV7-8 and J usage is TRBJ1-5, with D uncertain. V lost 1 base to trimming and J lost 4 bases, with 14 bases between them. CDR1 is SGHVS and CDR2 is FQNEAQ in the germline V gene. The CDR3 runs 16 residues. This CDR3 reads CASSLVRAAENQPQHF. CDR3 in DNA: TGTGCCAGCAGCTTAGTCCGGGCAGCTGAAAATCAGCCCCAGCATTTT.

The chain joins TRBV4-3 to TRBJ1-2; D call uncertain. V lost 1 base and J 0 bases, leaving 12 bases between the germline ends. The CDR3 loop spans 16 amino acids. From germline, CDR1 is LGHNA and CDR2 YSLEER. The CDR3 bases are TGCGCCAGCAGCCAAGGGGTTCTTAACCCTAACTATGGCTACACCTTC. Protein sequence: CASSQGVLNPNYGYTF.

The chain couples TRBV29-1 to TRBJ2-7; D may be TRBD1 (6 bases). Trimming removed 0 bases from V and 0 bases from J, with 9 bases in between. The CDR3 totals 14 residues. Germline CDR1 reads SQVTM; CDR2 reads ANQGSEA. This chain's CDR3 is CSVEDQGNSYEQYF. CDR3 nucleotide sequence: TGCAGCGTTGAAGATCAGGGGAACTCCTACGAGCAGTACTTC.

This rearrangement joins TRBV7-6 to TRBJ2-1; no clear D. Trimming removed 1 base at V and 4 bases at J, with 11 bases between. CDR3 length equals 15 residues. Germline CDR1 and CDR2: SGHVS and FNYEAQ. The CDR3 DNA is TGTGCCAGCAGCTTAGGACTCTCGATATACAATGAGCAGTTCTTC. Translated, it gives CASSLGLSIYNEQFF. Full variable domain (remainder filled in from reference TRBV7-6 and TRBJ2-1): GAGVSQSPRYKVTKRGQDVALRCDPISGHVSLYWYRQALGQGPEFLTYFNYEAQQDKSGLPNDRFSAERPEGSISTLTIQRTEQRDSAMYRCASSLGLSIYNEQFFGPGTRLTVL.

Only a few counts were recorded for this clonotype. V and J are TRBV7-6 and TRBJ2-5; TRBD2 matches at 8 bases. V lost 4 bases, J lost 11 bases, and 6 bases stayed unmatched. The CDR3 spans 12 residues. Per the germline V gene, CDR1 is SGHVS and CDR2 is FNYEAQ. The CDR3, as DNA: TGTGCCAGCAGCTCGCTTAGCGGGGAGCAGTACTTC. Protein product: CASSSLSGEQYF.

Of note for this clonotype: This may come from a read error, since a much larger clone is one base off. J is TRBJ2-1 and V is TRBV12-3 or TRBV12-4; maybe TRBD1 (6 bases). V was trimmed by 5 bases and J by 6 bases, leaving 17 bases between them. This CDR3 spans 15 amino acids. CDR3 coding DNA: TGTGCCAGCAGTCCCCCGGGGACACCATCCAATGAGCAGTTCTTC. It encodes CASSPPGTPSNEQFF.

This rearrangement joins TRBV27 to TRBJ1-2, with TRBD1 matching over 8 bases. The V gene's germline CDR1 is MNHEY and CDR2 SMNVEV (reference sequence). This CDR3 has 14 amino acids. V shed 5 bases and J 3 bases; nucleotides not matched to a gene: 5. CDR3 region: CASSIQGADYGYTF. CDR3 DNA: TGTGCCAGCAGTATCCAGGGGGCTGACTATGGCTACACCTTC.

Of note for this clonotype: The junction departs from germline at one end; a sequencing error may be responsible. This rearrangement joins TRBV27 to TRBJ2-3; 7 bases are shared with TRBD1. Germline V lookup: CDR1 MNHEY, CDR2 SMNVEV (reference sequence). This CDR3 spans 15 amino acids. Here the CDR3 DNA reads TGTGCCAGCAGTTCCCCGGGACAGTACACAGATACGCGGTATTTT. It yields the protein CASSSPGQYTDTRYF.

This clonotype has only a few counts. The rearrangement links TRBV11-2 to TRBJ2-3; possibly TRBD1 for D (6 bases). CDR1 is SGHAT, CDR2 FQNNGV, per germline. Trimming cost V 5 bases and J 0 bases, with 15 bases left between them. CDR3 length: 16 amino acids. The CDR3 nucleotides are TGTGCCAGCAGCGCCCGAGGCGGACAGAGCACAGATACGCAGTATTTT. This encodes CASSARGGQSTDTQYF.

Worth noting for this clonotype: The junction shows a germline mismatch at one end, possibly a read error. The CDR3 is CASSQDTDLPSFYDQYF. CDR3 DNA sequence: TGTGCCAGCAGCCAAGATACAGACCTTCCGAGTTTCTACGATCAGTACTTC. The chain links TRBV3-1 to TRBJ2-7; D call uncertain. Germline CDR1 is LGHDT and CDR2 is YNNKEL (reference sequence). The CDR3 sequence is 17 residues long.

The V call is TRBV6-1, the J call TRBJ1-3, with D possibly being TRBD1 (6 bases). In germline, CDR1 is MNHNS, CDR2 SASEGT. The CDR3 sequence is 18 residues long. The V end lost 6 bases, the J end lost 0 bases, and 21 bases lay between the germline ends. In nucleotides, the CDR3 is TGTGCCAGCAGGGAGAGGCTCCCACAGGGATTCTCTGGAAACACCATATATTTT. Translating gives CASRERLPQGFSGNTIYF.

The genes are TRBV7-2 and TRBJ2-7; 8 bases are shared with TRBD1. The J segment lost 0 bases and the V segment lost 3 bases, leaving 4 bases of the junction unmatched. Germline loops: CDR1 SGHTA, CDR2 FQGNSA. The CDR3 totals 15 residues. Here the CDR3 reads CASSLDRESSYEQYV. As DNA, the CDR3 is TGTGCCAGCAGCTTGGACAGGGAGAGCTCCTACGAGCAGTACGTC.

In nucleotides, the CDR3 is TGCCCGGTCTGTGCAGCCGGGGAGCTGTTTTTT. It codes for CPVCAAGELFF. The rearrangement joins TRBV20-1 to TRBJ2-2; D ambiguous. Looked up from germline, CDR1 is DFQATT and CDR2 is SNEGSKA (reference sequence). The CDR3 is 11 residues long.

The chain combines TRBV19 with TRBJ1-2, with D perhaps matching TRBD1 (5 bases). CDR3 size: 18 residues. Germline-derived CDR1 and CDR2 are LNHDA and SQIVND (reference sequence). The germline V and J ends were trimmed by 5 bases and 3 bases, with 25 bases remaining between them. The CDR3 is CASSSPGRTYFYDYGYTF. The CDR3 nucleotides read TGTGCCAGTAGTTCCCCGGGACGGACATACTTTTATGACTATGGCTACACCTTC.

This clonotype was recorded a few times. J is TRBJ2-7 and V is TRBV27, with D unclear. The germline CDR1 and CDR2 sequences are MNHEY and SMNVEV (reference sequence). CDR3 length: 14 residues. Trimming left V 0 bases short and J 0 bases short, with 6 bases between. Here the CDR3 reads CASSLSWSSYEQYF. The CDR3 DNA reads as TGTGCCAGCAGTTTATCGTGGAGCTCCTACGAGCAGTACTTC.

There are a few counts of this clonotype. V usage is TRBV5-1 and J usage is TRBJ1-1; maybe TRBD1 (5 bases). V lost 2 bases, J lost 0 bases, and 8 bases lay in between. Germline V lookup: CDR1 SGHRS, CDR2 YFSETQ. CDR3 size: 14 residues. The CDR3 loop is CASSFRTLNTEAFF. The CDR3 DNA follows: TGCGCCAGCAGCTTCCGGACACTGAACACTGAAGCTTTCTTT.

This clonotype was counted many times. Its ends do not fully match the called genes, so a read error is possible. The rearrangement links TRBV5-1 to TRBJ2-7; 12 positions match TRBD1. The CDR3 length is 14 residues. Germline-derived CDR1 and CDR2 are SGHRS and YFSETQ. The CDR3 reads CASSLGQGANEQYF. The DNA of the CDR3 is TGTGCCAGCAGCTTGGGACAGGGGGCCAACGAGCAGTACTTC.

The rearrangement uses TRBV4-1 and TRBJ2-7, with D possibly being TRBD2 (5 bases). Trimming cost V 1 base and J 6 bases, with 16 bases left between them. The CDR3 runs 15 residues. Germline V lookup: CDR1 MGHRA, CDR2 YSYEKL. CDR3: CASSQGQLAVGEQYF. The CDR3 region has the DNA TGCGCCAGCAGCCAAGGTCAGCTAGCTGTAGGCGAGCAGTACTTC.

V usage is TRBV20-1 and J usage is TRBJ2-3; tentative D call: TRBD1 (5 bases). Germline CDR1 and CDR2: DFQATT and SNEGSKA (reference sequence). The CDR3 length is 13 residues. The germline V and J ends were trimmed by 6 bases and 2 bases, with 12 bases remaining between them. As DNA, the CDR3 is TGCAGTGCCCAGGCAGGGAACACAGATACGCAGTATTTT. The encoded protein is CSAQAGNTDTQYF.

This clonotype showed up just a few times. The chain uses TRBV4-2 and TRBJ1-6; 11 nucleotides align to TRBD1. V gave up 0 bases and J gave up 7 bases; unmatched junction bases: 8. Looked up from germline, CDR1 is LGHNA and CDR2 is YNFKEQ. The CDR3 contains 18 residues. CDR3 coding DNA: TGTGCCAGCAGCCAAGATCGCGGACAGGGGGCGAGGAATTCACCCCTCCACTTT. Amino acid sequence: CASSQDRGQGARNSPLHF.

This clonotype was recorded at least ten times. The rearrangement uses TRBV12-3 or TRBV12-4 and TRBJ1-2; 10 bases agree with TRBD1. J gave up 5 bases and V 8 bases, and 2 bases lay outside the gene matches. This CDR3 is built from 12 residues. CDR3: CASRQGAYGYTF. CDR3 sequence (DNA): TGTGCCAGCCGACAGGGGGCATATGGCTACACCTTC.

This clonotype was counted only a few times. This sequence joins TRBV14 and TRBJ2-7; D assignment may be TRBD1 or TRBD2 (5 bases each). CDR1 SGHDN and CDR2 FVKESK come from the germline V gene. V dropped 5 bases and J dropped 4 bases, with 18 bases sitting between them. The CDR3 consists of 15 residues. CDR3 loop: CASSDRDGGFYEQYF. CDR3 DNA: TGTGCCAGCAGCGACCGGGACGGAGGATTTTACGAGCAGTACTTC.

The chain combines TRBV27 with TRBJ1-1, with D perhaps matching TRBD1 (5 bases). The V gene lost 6 bases and the J gene lost 0 bases, with 14 bases spanning the gap. Germline lookup yields CDR1 MNHEY and CDR2 SMNVEV (reference sequence). CDR3 length equals 15 residues. The CDR3 coding sequence is TGTGCCAGCAGAGAATCAGGGAGTATGAACACTGAAGCTTTCTTT. Its translation is CASRESGSMNTEAFF.

This clonotype was recorded once. The chain couples TRBV2 to TRBJ1-1; unclear D gene. The germline CDR1 and CDR2 sequences are SNHLY and FYNNEI. Deletions cut 6 bases from V and 5 bases from J, with 10 bases between. The CDR3 loop spans 12 amino acids. CDR3 coding DNA: TGTGCCAGCAGCCGTATAGTAACTGAAGCTTTCTTT. This encodes CASSRIVTEAFF.

This clonotype appeared a single time. This chain connects TRBV24-1 to TRBJ2-3; D gene ambiguous. V dropped 6 bases and J dropped 7 bases, with 16 bases sitting between them. CDR3 size: 14 residues. Germline-derived CDR1 and CDR2 are KGHDR and SFDVKD. Here the CDR3 reads CATSNAGLRNTQYF. The CDR3 DNA is TGTGCCACCAGTAATGCAGGTCTGAGGAATACGCAGTATTTT.

The chain links TRBV28 to TRBJ2-7; D gene ambiguous. The CDR3 consists of 15 residues. CDR1 and CDR2 from the germline V gene are MDHEN and SYDVKM. The V and J ends lost 4 bases and 2 bases respectively, with 15 bases between them. In DNA form, the CDR3 reads TGTGCCAGCAGTTCGGACCTCCCCGGGCCCTACGAGCAGTACGTC. This sequence encodes CASSSDLPGPYEQYV.